A selection of T cell receptor beta chains follows, all from one sample in a study of T cell responses to AZD1222 COVID-19 vaccine. Using immunoSEQ multiplex PCR, the repertoire was profiled, and TCRdb retains in-frame clones only, with some absent. The sample lists about 130,000 clones, approximately 93% occurring once. Sequences were derived from peripheral blood, sampled on day 0 of AZD1222 vaccination. These receptors all come from an adult in good health. CDR3s include the opening cysteine and the closing phenylalanine or tryptophan. The D gene is left open where the match is weak. A row's size may be missing; if present it is once, few, many or a size class.

v_gene	abundance	d_gene	j_gene	CDR3aa	CDR3nt
TRBV12-3/TRBV12-4	.	.	TRBJ1-1	CASSYTNTEAFF	TGTGCCAGCAGCTACACGAACACTGAAGCTTTCTTT
TRBV6-5	few	.	TRBJ1-1	CASSYSSLQGQGAFF	TGTGCCAGCAGTTACTCGAGTCTTCAGGGCCAAGGAGCTTTCTTT
TRBV29-1	once	TRBD2	TRBJ2-3	CSVDLLAGGADTQYF	TGCAGCGTTGATCTACTAGCGGGGGGAGCAGATACGCAGTATTTT
TRBV10-1	.	.	TRBJ2-7	CATSRTGFHYEQYF	TGCGCCACGTCCCGGACGGGTTTTCACTACGAGCAGTACTTC
TRBV27	.	TRBD1	TRBJ2-5	CASSRTGGLETQYF	TGTGCCAGCAGCCGGACAGGGGGATTGGAGACCCAGTACTTC
TRBV7-9	.	.	TRBJ2-7	CASSSTDYEQYF	TGTGCCAGCAGCTCGACAGATTACGAGCAGTACTTC
TRBV18	.	.	TRBJ2-7	CASSPQLQTYEQYF	TGTGCCAGCTCACCACAGCTACAGACCTACGAGCAGTACTTC
TRBV6-6	few	.	TRBJ1-1	CASGDGAAGNTEAFF	TGTGCCAGCGGTGATGGGGCCGCGGGGAACACTGAAGCTTTCTTT
TRBV6-5	.	.	TRBJ1-1	CASAPRGDTEAFF	TGTGCCAGCGCTCCCCGGGGGGACACTGAAGCTTTCTTT
TRBV6-5	.	.	TRBJ1-1	CASSYSKGYPAFF	TGTGCCAGCAGTTACTCGAAAGGATATCCGGCTTTCTTT
TRBV3-1/TRBV3-2	.	.	TRBJ1-2	CASSLRLDNYGYTF	TGTGCCAGCAGCCTCCGACTGGATAACTATGGCTACACCTTC
TRBV5-1	.	TRBD1	TRBJ1-6	CASSAQGRDSPLHF	TGCGCCAGCAGCGCACAGGGGAGGGATTCACCCCTCCACTTT
TRBV18	.	TRBD1	TRBJ1-1	CASSPPGGQGKAEAFF	TGTGCCAGCTCACCACCGGGGGGACAGGGCAAGGCTGAAGCTTTCTTT
TRBV3-1/TRBV3-2	.	.	TRBJ2-7	CASSQDWGKGGEQYF	TGTGCCAGCAGCCAAGATTGGGGTAAAGGGGGCGAGCAGTACTTC
TRBV5-7	.	.	TRBJ1-1	CASSPSSRVNTEAFF	TGTGCCAGCAGCCCCAGTAGCAGGGTGAACACTGAAGCTTTCTTT
TRBV2	.	.	TRBJ1-5	CASSERVQPQHF	TGTGCCAGCAGTGAACGTGTACAGCCCCAGCATTTT
TRBV7-9	.	.	TRBJ1-4	CASSLQSGVGEKLFF	TGTGCCAGCAGCTTACAATCAGGAGTAGGGGAAAAACTGTTTTTT
TRBV18	.	.	TRBJ1-1	CASSPGRLNTEAFF	TGTGCCAGCTCACCTGGACGGCTGAACACTGAAGCTTTCTTT
TRBV10-1	once	TRBD2	TRBJ2-7	CASSRTSGEAYEQYF	TGCGCCAGCAGTAGGACTAGCGGGGAGGCCTACGAGCAGTACTTC
TRBV6-2/TRBV6-3	.	.	TRBJ1-5	CASSYSRGDMQPQHF	TGTGCCAGCAGTTACTCCCGAGGGGATATGCAGCCCCAGCATTTT
TRBV18	.	.	TRBJ1-2	CASSTGATGGGYTF	TGTGCCAGCTCTACGGGGGCCACCGGGGGAGGCTACACCTTC
TRBV6-5	.	.	TRBJ1-1	CASSLYYGADTEAFF	TGTGCCAGCAGCCTCTATTATGGGGCAGACACTGAAGCTTTCTTT
TRBV5-1	.	.	TRBJ1-5	CASSLVTGGAQPQHF	TGCGCCAGCAGCTTGGTTACCGGGGGAGCTCAGCCCCAGCATTTT
TRBV10-2	.	.	TRBJ2-7	CASSDDGGGEQYF	TGCGCCAGCAGTGATGACGGAGGTGGAGAGCAGTACTTC
TRBV30	.	.	TRBJ1-5	CAVGLTNQPQHF	TGTGCCGTGGGACTTACTAATCAGCCCCAGCATTTT
TRBV11-2	.	.	TRBJ2-6	CASSLRNGDVLTF	TGTGCCAGCAGCTTGAGGAATGGGGACGTCCTGACTTTC
TRBV7-6	.	.	TRBJ2-1	CASSLESEASDSHSYNEQFF	TGTGCCAGCAGCTTAGAGTCCGAGGCATCAGACTCCCACTCCTACAATGAGCAGTTCTTC
TRBV9	.	.	TRBJ1-1	CASSVENWGTEAFF	TGTGCCAGCAGCGTAGAGAATTGGGGGACTGAAGCTTTCTTT
TRBV4-2	.	TRBD1	TRBJ2-1	CASSQAGTGIDEQFF	TGTGCCAGCAGCCAAGCGGGGACAGGCATCGATGAGCAGTTCTTC
TRBV6-5	few	TRBD2	TRBJ2-7	CASSYGRGMYEQYF	TGTGCCAGCAGTTACGGGCGGGGGATGTACGAGCAGTACTTC
TRBV5-8	.	.	TRBJ2-3	CASSPTGQGTQYF	TGTGCCAGCAGCCCTACAGGGCAGGGTACGCAGTATTTT
TRBV19	.	.	TRBJ2-5	CASRIGPLGTQYF	TGTGCCAGTAGAATAGGACCGCTCGGGACCCAGTACTTC
TRBV19	.	.	TRBJ1-1	CASSMWGPLNTEAFF	TGTGCCAGTAGTATGTGGGGGCCCCTGAACACTGAAGCTTTCTTT
TRBV6-1	.	.	TRBJ1-5	CASREGVLQPQHF	TGTGCCAGCAGGGAAGGGGTTTTGCAGCCCCAGCATTTT
TRBV5-4	.	.	TRBJ2-1	CASSLERTNEQFF	TGTGCCAGCAGCTTGGAGAGAACGAATGAGCAGTTCTTC
TRBV15	.	TRBD2	TRBJ2-1	CATSNQRGLTYNEQFF	TGTGCCACCAGCAATCAGCGGGGGTTAACCTACAATGAGCAGTTCTTC
TRBV27	.	.	TRBJ2-5	CASSWASTQETQYF	TGTGCCAGCAGTTGGGCGTCGACACAAGAGACCCAGTACTTC
TRBV9	.	TRBD1	TRBJ1-2	CASSPNRGWEGYTF	TGTGCCAGCAGCCCAAACAGGGGGTGGGAGGGCTACACCTTC
TRBV7-9	.	.	TRBJ2-2	CASSPFSLSGELFF	TGTGCCAGCAGCCCTTTCTCACTGTCCGGGGAGCTGTTTTTT
TRBV6-2/TRBV6-3	.	.	TRBJ1-6	CASSYRLRYNSPLHF	TGTGCCAGCAGTTACAGGCTCAGGTACAATTCACCCCTCCACTTT
TRBV7-2	.	TRBD1	TRBJ1-2	CASSSQGARGYGYTF	TGTGCCAGCAGCTCACAGGGGGCACGAGGGTATGGCTACACCTTC
TRBV4-2	many	TRBD2	TRBJ2-7	CASSQGTSAYEQYF	TGTGCCAGCAGCCAAGGGACTAGCGCCTACGAGCAGTACTTC
TRBV11-2	.	.	TRBJ1-3	CASSLSNGVPGNTIYF	TGTGCCAGCAGCCTCTCTAACGGGGTTCCTGGAAACACCATATATTTT
TRBV4-1	.	TRBD1	TRBJ1-4	CATQGTEEKLFF	TGCGCCACCCAGGGGACAGAGGAAAAACTGTTTTTT
TRBV10-2	.	.	TRBJ2-7	CASSSQGPEQYF	TGCGCCAGCAGTAGCCAGGGACCCGAGCAGTACTTC
TRBV3-1/TRBV3-2	once	.	TRBJ1-2	CASSRRRDGYTF	TGTGCCAGCAGCCGCCGGAGGGATGGCTACACCTTC
TRBV6-2/TRBV6-3	.	.	TRBJ2-1	CASSWISDYNEQFF	TGTGCCAGCAGTTGGATTAGCGACTACAATGAGCAGTTCTTC
TRBV27	.	.	TRBJ2-3	CASRDTRTDTQYF	TGTGCCAGCAGGGACACTAGGACAGATACGCAGTATTTT
TRBV12-5	.	.	TRBJ2-5	CASGPGPGETQYF	TGTGCTAGTGGCCCAGGTCCCGGGGAGACCCAGTACTTC
TRBV9	.	.	TRBJ2-1	CASSPSGTHTYNEQFF	TGTGCCAGCAGCCCGAGTGGGACTCATACCTACAATGAGCAGTTCTTC
TRBV27	.	.	TRBJ1-6	CASSLYPTGGEHSPLHF	TGTGCCAGCAGTTTATACCCGACAGGAGGGGAGCATTCACCCCTCCACTTT
TRBV3-1/TRBV3-2	.	TRBD2	TRBJ2-4	CASSQGVAGGIQYF	TGTGCCAGCAGCCAAGGGGTAGCGGGGGGCATTCAGTACTTC
TRBV9	.	TRBD1	TRBJ2-7	CASSLGGQASYEQYF	TGTGCCAGCAGCCTAGGGGGACAGGCGTCCTACGAGCAGTACTTC